The 15 T cell receptor beta chains below come from one sample, sequenced in a study of OX40 agonist ivuxolimab in advanced cancers. TCRdb's table, derived via immunoSEQ multiplex PCR, lists solely in-frame clones and lacks some. The sample yields roughly 66,000 clones, less than 90% seen once. This material consisted of CD4+ or CD8+ T cells sorted from blood, taken in a trial of the OX40 agonist ivuxolimab. Receptors were obtained from an adult with an advanced solid tumor such as melanoma, head and neck, liver or kidney cancer.

The chain combines TRBV6-5 with TRBJ1-2; D gene unclear. Germline values: CDR1 MNHEY, CDR2 SVGAGI. V was cut by 0 bases and J by 3 bases, with 8 bases left in between. The CDR3 length is 14 residues. The CDR3 bases are TGTGCCAGCAGTTACTCTCCACAGCACTATGGCTACACCTTC. Amino acid sequence: CASSYSPQHYGYTF.

The V and J genes are TRBV29-1 and TRBJ2-4, with a weak D call TRBD1 (7 bases). The V end was cut by 4 bases, the J end by 0 bases, with 10 bases between. The CDR3 extends over 14 amino acids. Germline CDR1 SQVTM, CDR2 ANQGSEA. As DNA, the CDR3 is TGCAGCGTTGCAGGGGGGCTAGCCAAAAACATTCAGTACTTC. Protein: CSVAGGLAKNIQYF.

The V and J genes are TRBV11-2 and TRBJ2-5; 10 bases line up with TRBD2. The ends lost 1 base at V and 4 bases at J; junction bases unmatched: 3. Germline V gene data show CDR1 as SGHAT and CDR2 as FQNNGV. The CDR3 runs 15 residues. The CDR3 coding sequence is TGTGCCAGCAGCTTAGGGACTAGCGGCCTAGAGACCCAGTACTTC. This translates into CASSLGTSGLETQYF.

This clone showed up just once. J is TRBJ1-3 and V is TRBV7-2; D possibly corresponds to TRBD1 (5 bases). The V and J ends lost 1 base and 0 bases respectively, with 13 bases between them. Germline V gene lookup returns CDR1 SGHTA and CDR2 FQGNSA. This CDR3 comprises 17 residues. The CDR3 sequence is CASSLEAQADSGNTIYF. Written as DNA, the CDR3 is TGTGCCAGCAGCTTAGAGGCACAGGCGGACTCTGGAAACACCATATATTTT.

The CDR3 loop is CASSPMGTSGRGQTQYF. CDR3 bases: TGTGCCAGCAGCCCTATGGGGACTAGCGGGAGAGGTCAGACCCAGTACTTC. The gene calls are TRBV4-2 and TRBJ2-5; 14 nucleotides align to TRBD2. CDR1 and CDR2 (germline): LGHNA, YNFKEQ. V lost 4 bases and J lost 6; bases outside the gene matches: 10. The CDR3 contains 17 residues.

This chain connects TRBV5-6 to TRBJ1-5; 10 bases fit TRBD1. Germline V gene lookup returns CDR1 SGHDT and CDR2 YYEEEE. With 4 bases clipped from V and 5 bases from J, the junction kept 3 bases outside the gene matches. The CDR3 sequence is 14 residues long. The CDR3 DNA sequence: TGTGCCAGCAGCCTGACAGGGGGCGATCAGCCCCAGCATTTT. Its protein is CASSLTGGDQPQHF. Based on the CDR3 plus reference TRBV5-6 and TRBJ1-5, the full variable domain is DAGVTQSPTHLIKTRGQQVTLRCSPKSGHDTVSWYQQALGQGPQFIFQYYEEEERQRGNFPDRFSGHQFPNYSSELNVNALLLGDSALYLCASSLTGGDQPQHFGDGTRLSIL.

This clone was seen only a few times. The chain joins TRBV7-9 to TRBJ1-5; no firm D call. Looked up from germline, CDR1 is SEHNR and CDR2 is FQNEAQ (reference sequence). CDR3 length: 14 amino acids. The V and J ends lost 0 bases and 1 base respectively, with 4 bases between them. The CDR3 loop is CASSLAGSNQPQHF. The CDR3 coding sequence is TGTGCCAGCAGCTTAGCAGGGAGCAATCAGCCCCAGCATTTT.

In its sample, this clone was seen once. V is TRBV5-4 and J is TRBJ2-5; D not resolved. Germline V CDR1 and CDR2: SGHNT, YYREEE (reference sequence). The V gene lost 4 bases and the J gene lost 1 base, with 14 bases spanning the gap. The CDR3 spans 15 residues. In DNA form, the CDR3 reads TGTGCCAGCAGCAAGGACCCCACCTCCCAAGAGACCCAGTACTTC. Protein sequence: CASSKDPTSQETQYF.

The chain employs TRBV4-3 and TRBJ2-5; the D call may be TRBD1 or TRBD2 (6 bases each). Trimming removed 0 bases from V and 5 bases from J, with 13 bases in between. CDR1 and CDR2 (germline): LGHNA, YSLEER. The CDR3 spans 15 residues. CDR3 sequence reads: CASSQDLGGLETQYF. The CDR3 nucleotides are TGCGCCAGCAGCCAAGATCTTGGGGGGCTGGAGACCCAGTACTTC.

V usage is TRBV2 and J usage is TRBJ1-1; 8 positions match TRBD1. Trimming at V came to 4 bases and at J to 0 bases, leaving 1 base not matched to a gene. Germline lookup yields CDR1 SNHLY and CDR2 FYNNEI. The CDR3 runs 14 residues. The CDR3 is CASSVDRVNTEAFF. Written as DNA, the CDR3 is TGTGCCAGCAGTGTGGACAGGGTGAACACTGAAGCTTTCTTT. The full variable domain, completed using reference TRBV2 and TRBJ1-1, is EPEVTQTPSHQVTQMGQEVILRCVPISNHLYFYWYRQILGQKVEFLVSFYNNEISEKSEIFDDQFSVERPDGSNFTLKIRSTKLEDSAMYFCASSVDRVNTEAFFGQGTRLTVV.

The CDR3 loop reads CASSLVGTDKEETQYF. The CDR3 DNA is TGCGCCAGCAGCTTGGTTGGGACTGACAAAGAAGAGACCCAGTACTTC. V is TRBV5-1 and J is TRBJ2-5; D possibly corresponds to TRBD2 (6 bases). The CDR3 is made up of 16 amino acids. V dropped 0 bases and J dropped 3 bases, with 15 bases sitting between them. Germline CDR1 and CDR2: SGHRS and YFSETQ.

The gene calls are TRBV11-1 and TRBJ2-1; TRBD1 might be the D (6 bases). The CDR3 runs 15 residues. CDR1 SGHAT and CDR2 FQDESV come from the germline V gene (reference sequence). V lost 5 bases and J lost 8, with 19 bases in between. Here the CDR3 reads CASSLPGTRGHEQFF. CDR3 nucleotides: TGTGCCAGCAGCCTACCCGGGACACGGGGTCATGAGCAGTTCTTC. The full variable domain, with the rest looked up from reference TRBV11-1 and TRBJ2-1, is EAEVAQSPRYKITEKSQAVAFWCDPISGHATLYWYRQILGQGPELLVQFQDESVVDDSQLPKDRFSAERLKGVDSTLKIQPAELGDSAMYLCASSLPGTRGHEQFFGPGTRLTVL.

J is TRBJ2-7 and V is TRBV2; TRBD2 aligns across 13 bases. This CDR3 is 15 amino acids long. With V trimmed by 2 bases and J by 6 bases, 4 bases remained unmatched. CDR1 is SNHLY, CDR2 FYNNEI, per germline. The DNA for the CDR3 is TGTGCCAGCAGTGAACAGGGACTAGCGGGAACCGAGCAGTACTTC. Protein product: CASSEQGLAGTEQYF.

The genes are TRBV29-1 and TRBJ2-7, with D possibly being TRBD2 (5 bases). Germline-derived CDR1 and CDR2 are SQVTM and ANQGSEA. The V gene lost 0 bases and the J gene lost 3 bases, with 6 bases spanning the gap. The CDR3 loop spans 12 amino acids. The CDR3 DNA reads as TGCAGCGTTGAAGAGGGGAGCTACGAGCAGTACTTC. Protein product: CSVEEGSYEQYF.

The V gene is TRBV6-4, the J gene TRBJ2-3, with TRBD2 identical over 7 bases. Germline loops: CDR1 MRHNA, CDR2 SNTAGT. After removal of 4 bases from V and 0 bases from J, the junction contained 7 bases not matched to a gene. The CDR3 is made up of 16 amino acids. Here the CDR3 reads CASSGTGTTSTDTQYF. CDR3 DNA: TGTGCCAGCAGTGGGACCGGGACTACCAGCACAGATACGCAGTATTTT.